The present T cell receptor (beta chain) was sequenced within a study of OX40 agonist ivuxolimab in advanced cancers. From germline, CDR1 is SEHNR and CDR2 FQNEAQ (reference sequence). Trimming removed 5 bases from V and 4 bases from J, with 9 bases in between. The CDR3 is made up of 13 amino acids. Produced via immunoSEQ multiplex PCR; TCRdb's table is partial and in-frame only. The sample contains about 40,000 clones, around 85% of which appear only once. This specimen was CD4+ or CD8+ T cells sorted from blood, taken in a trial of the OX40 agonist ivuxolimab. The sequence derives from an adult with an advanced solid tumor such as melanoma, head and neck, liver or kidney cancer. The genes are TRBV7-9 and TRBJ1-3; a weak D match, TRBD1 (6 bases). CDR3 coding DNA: TGTGCCAGCAGCCAGGGGTGGGGAAACACCATATATTTT. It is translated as CASSQGWGNTIYF.